This TCR beta chain emerged from a study of CD8+ T cells in alopecia areata (dated by TCRdb to the late 2010s). At the level of the whole study: The treated patients, all with moderate-to-severe alopecia areata, were enrolled in an open-label pilot trial of oral tofacitinib given at 5 to 10 mg twice daily. Tofacitinib was given for 6 to 18 months, followed by 6 months of follow-up off drug to assess delayed response and recurrence. Disease severity in treated patients was measured with the SALT score, which quantifies the percentage of affected scalp surface area. To study T cell clonal expansion in alopecia areata, the researchers applied high-throughput TCRbeta sequencing to both the C3H/HeJ mouse model and human patients. On the human side, TCRbeta sequencing was run on scalp tissue and on sorted CD4+ and CD8+ peripheral blood T cells from healthy controls and from alopecia areata patients with either patchy or totalis/universalis disease. Biopsies were taken from tofacitinib-treated patients at baseline and at 4 and 24 weeks of treatment, and a later scalp biopsy was taken in several of the tofacitinib-treated patients. Scalp clonality was compared across normal scalp (n=4), patchy alopecia areata scalp (n=8), and alopecia totalis/universalis scalp (n=8). RNA was obtained with the PAXgene miRNA kit for fixed scalp, the miRNeasy kit for PBMCs, and the RNeasy kit for mouse skin. Amplification of TCRbeta CDR3 regions was done by immunoSEQ multiplex PCR using 35 Vbeta forward primers and 13 Jbeta reverse primers. Paper-wide results and their limitations: Because the treated cohort was small and had just a single nonresponder, larger studies are needed to establish links between baseline CD8+ expansion and response. Higher clonality and more expanded CD8+ clones were observed in lesional scalp than in normal scalp, particularly in alopecia totalis/universalis, a finding suggestive of antigenic drive. Shared TCR sequences between patients were less evident than in mice, which may be partly attributable to HLA diversity in the patient population. Unlike mouse skin, where gammadelta T cells dominate, normal human skin contains resident alphabeta T cells that get sequenced too, which complicates analysis of the scalp TCR repertoire. Many expanded lesional clones persisted in scalp and blood during tofacitinib treatment, which may partly explain relapse after stopping treatment. Scalp clonality and the number of expanded CD8+ clones among the top 100 scalp clones were significantly decreased by tofacitinib.

For this clone: Its antigen specificity is not known. Per-nucleotide qualities are absent, and no much larger clonotype sits a single base away.

The library was prepared using the immunoSEQ multiplex PCR assay. RNA was extracted from all samples and reverse transcribed into cDNA as template for TCR sequencing. SuperScript III was used for first-strand cDNA synthesis, primed with a 2:1 mix of oligo-dT and random hexamers. Amplification bias was assessed with a synthetic immune receptor repertoire, and residual bias was removed computationally. The original pipeline was this. Raw reads were preprocessed to remove errors, and CDR3 was defined according to IMGT conventions as the region from the conserved cysteine to phenylalanine. Clonality was computed as 1 minus the Shannon entropy, with the entropy normalized by log2 of the number of productive unique TCRs. Whether scalp clones were CD4 or CD8 was inferred by matching scalp TCRbeta sequences against CD4 and CD8 repertoires sorted from blood. Sourced from immuneACCESS, this table was stored by TCRdb with only in-frame sequences that have V and J called. A share of the clones is absent; for the studies checked, an unresolved V gene accounts for under half, and the remainder has no known explanation. Clone size and the V and J calls come from that table; the DNA yielded D and trimming. Present in this sample are 150,000 to 200,000 clones, about three fifths of which were seen just once. The top ten clones comprise approximately 0.9% of the sample.

The CDR3 has 15 amino acids, counting the end cysteine and phenylalanine. Here the CDR3 DNA is all that survives: 45 bases in frame from base 1. V has 2 bases trimmed and J has 6 bases trimmed; junction bases matching no gene number 3. Taken from the germline V gene, the CDR1 and CDR2 loops are MGHRA and YSYEKL. The sample's time point, from its label and the paper: four to five weeks on oral tofacitinib. The sample's treatment or condition, from its label and the paper: oral pan-JAK inhibitor, 5-10 mg twice daily. From alopecia areata patients, peripheral blood was collected along with lesional scalp punch biopsies. PBMCs were isolated by density centrifugation and stained for CD3, CD4 and CD8, after which CD4+ and CD8+ T cells were sorted on a FACSAria.

The sequence joins TRBV4-1 to TRBJ1-6, with 8 middle bases fitting TRBD1. The source material was CD4+ T cells sorted from blood, sampled at week 4, from a patient treated with tofacitinib. This receptor was obtained from a human donor with alopecia areata. The DNA sequence is TGCGCCAGCAGCCAAACGGACAGGGTTAATTCACCCCTCCACTTT. This is translated as CASSQTDRVNSPLHF.